These 27 T cell receptor beta chains came from one sample sequenced in a study of shared clonotypes between healthy human individuals. Libraries were prepared by immunoSEQ multiplex PCR; TCRdb keeps only in-frame clonotypes and omits some of them. The table includes under 80,000 clones, 60% to 65% detected once. The sequencing input was memory CD8+ T cells sorted from blood. Noted subset: CD45RO+ cells pooled with CCR7-negative TemRA cells. The receptor set was obtained from a man aged 30 to 45 in good health.

The chain is built from TRBV5-4 and TRBJ2-6, with D possibly TRBD2 on 5 matching bases. V was cut by 4 bases and J by 0 bases, with 14 bases left in between. Germline V gives CDR1 SGHNT, CDR2 YYREEE (reference sequence). This CDR3 is built from 17 residues. CDR3 sequence: CASSQTVGVSGANVLTF. The CDR3 DNA is TGTGCCAGCAGCCAGACCGTGGGAGTCTCTGGGGCCAACGTCCTGACTTTC.

The CDR3 is CASSVKTSGSLDEQFF. The CDR3 nucleotides are TGTGCCAGCAGCGTCAAGACTAGCGGGAGTTTAGATGAGCAGTTCTTC. The chain combines TRBV11-3 with TRBJ2-1; 12 bases are shared with TRBD2. This CDR3 contains 16 residues. From germline, CDR1 is SGHNT and CDR2 YENEEA. The V and J ends lost 5 bases and 8 bases, in that order; junction bases with no gene match: 10. The whole variable domain, filled in from reference TRBV11-3 and TRBJ2-1, reads EAGVVQSPRYKIIEKKQPVAFWCNPISGHNTLYWYLQNLGQGPELLIRYENEEAVDDSQLPKDRFSAERLKGVDSTLKIQPAELGDSAVYLCASSVKTSGSLDEQFFGPGTRLTVL.

V gene TRBV25-1 combines with J gene TRBJ2-7; D is possibly TRBD1 (6 bases). The CDR3 totals 12 residues. V was trimmed by 4 bases and J by 5 bases, leaving 9 bases between them. Germline V gives CDR1 MGHDK, CDR2 SYGVNS. CDR3 sequence (DNA): TGTGCCAGCAGTGGCCACAGGGACGAGCAGTACTTC. Amino acids: CASSGHRDEQYF.

The chain has TRBV4-1 and TRBJ2-4; D is perhaps TRBD1 (5 bases). The V gene's germline CDR1 is MGHRA and CDR2 YSYEKL. Trimming left V 1 base short and J 3 bases short, with 13 bases between. This CDR3 comprises 16 residues. The CDR3 coding sequence is TGCGCCAGCAGCCAAGTCGGGCAGGGTGGCAAAAACATTCAGTACTTC. This codes for CASSQVGQGGKNIQYF.

The rearrangement links TRBV5-5 to TRBJ2-3; possible D gene TRBD2, 6 bases. The V gene's germline CDR1 is SGHKS and CDR2 YYEKEE (reference sequence). The V end lost 0 bases, the J end lost 0 bases, and 11 bases lay between the germline ends. The CDR3 length is 16 residues. The DNA of the CDR3 is TGTGCCAGCAGCTTGGTCCCTGGGGGGAGCACAGATACGCAGTATTTT. This codes for CASSLVPGGSTDTQYF.

The J gene is TRBJ1-3, the V gene TRBV14; D might be TRBD1 (5 bases). Trimming cost V 0 bases and J 0 bases, with 9 bases left between them. From germline, CDR1 is SGHDN and CDR2 FVKESK. The CDR3 has 16 residues. CDR3 DNA sequence: TGTGCCAGCAGCCAAGATTGGACACTCTCTGGAAACACCATATATTTT. Its translation: CASSQDWTLSGNTIYF. The variable domain in full, completed from reference TRBV14 and TRBJ1-3, reads EAGVTQFPSHSVIEKGQTVTLRCDPISGHDNLYWYRRVMGKEIKFLLHFVKESKQDESGMPNNRFLAERTGGTYSTLKVQPAELEDSGVYFCASSQDWTLSGNTIYFGEGSWLTVV.

V gene TRBV6-5 combines with J gene TRBJ2-1, with D tentatively TRBD1 (6 bases). The CDR3 is 15 residues long. Trimming removed 4 bases from V and 0 bases from J, with 10 bases in between. Germline V gene lookup returns CDR1 MNHEY and CDR2 SVGAGI. The CDR3 sequence is CASSFGQSSYNEQFF. The CDR3 bases are TGTGCCAGCAGTTTCGGACAGAGCTCCTACAATGAGCAGTTCTTC.

The chain joins TRBV19 to TRBJ1-4, with D uncertain. The ends were cut back, 5 bases at V and 0 bases at J, with 7 bases in the middle. CDR1 and CDR2 (germline): LNHDA, SQIVND (reference sequence). The CDR3 is 14 residues long. The CDR3 coding sequence is TGTGCCAGTAGTCCCCGGGCAACTAATGAAAAACTGTTTTTT. This encodes CASSPRATNEKLFF.

The V call is TRBV25-1, the J call TRBJ2-1; no definite D call. Germline V gene sequence: CDR1 MGHDK, CDR2 SYGVNS. V lost 2 bases to trimming and J lost 9 bases, with 11 bases between them. This CDR3 contains 13 residues. DNA of the CDR3: TGTGCCAGCAGTGAAGGCGTGATAGCTGAGCAGTTCTTC. It specifies CASSEGVIAEQFF.

The CDR3 loop reads CASSTNPTSNKRANVLTF. The CDR3 coding sequence is TGCGCCAGCAGTACGAATCCCACTTCTAACAAACGGGCCAACGTCCTGACTTTC. The rearrangement joins TRBV10-2 to TRBJ2-6; D call uncertain. The V gene's germline CDR1 is WSHSY and CDR2 SAAADI. Trimming left V 5 bases short and J 5 bases short, with 22 bases between. The length of the CDR3 is 18 residues.

This sequence joins TRBV14 and TRBJ2-7, with D unclear. Trimming shortened V by 3 bases and J by 6 bases, and 12 bases separated the two germline ends. CDR3 size: 13 residues. Germline values: CDR1 SGHDN, CDR2 FVKESK. CDR3 region: CASSHAGPGEQYF. In DNA, the CDR3 is TGTGCCAGCAGCCACGCCGGTCCCGGCGAGCAGTACTTC.

The chain combines TRBV6-1 with TRBJ2-3; D might be TRBD2 (6 bases). The CDR3 consists of 15 residues. V gave up 3 bases and J gave up 6 bases, with 16 bases separating them. Germline lookup yields CDR1 MNHNS and CDR2 SASEGT. The CDR3 protein is CASSESPSEEDTQYF. CDR3 in DNA: TGTGCCAGCAGTGAGAGTCCTAGCGAGGAGGATACGCAGTATTTT.

The chain uses TRBV15 and TRBJ2-5; unclear D gene. Deletions cut 0 bases from V and 5 bases from J, with 1 base between. The germline V gene encodes CDR1 LNHNV and CDR2 YYDKDF (reference sequence). The CDR3 length is 11 residues. CDR3 region: CATSREETQYF. The CDR3 coding sequence is TGTGCCACCAGCAGAGAGGAGACCCAGTACTTC. Full variable domain (outside the CDR3, taken from reference TRBV15 and TRBJ2-5): DAMVIQNPRYQVTQFGKPVTLSCSQTLNHNVMYWYQQKSSQAPKLLFHYYDKDFNNEADTPDNFQSRRPNTSFCFLDIRSPGLGDTAMYLCATSREETQYFGPGTRLLVL.

The chain links TRBV4-3 to TRBJ2-1; a possible D gene is TRBD1 (5 bases). This CDR3 is built from 15 residues. V lost 1 base to trimming and J lost 5 bases, with 12 bases between them. Germline values: CDR1 LGHNA, CDR2 YSLEER. Here the CDR3 DNA reads TGCGCCAGCAGCCAAGTTCCGCCAGGGCACAATGAGCAGTTCTTC. Its translation: CASSQVPPGHNEQFF.

The CDR3 DNA follows: TGTGCCAGCAGAACGACTAGCGGTTGGGAGCAGTACTTC. Its protein product is CASRTTSGWEQYF. This sequence joins TRBV6-5 and TRBJ2-7, with 9 positions matching TRBD2. This CDR3 region has 13 residues. V lost 6 bases and J lost 7; bases outside the gene matches: 7. CDR1 is MNHEY, CDR2 SVGAGI, per germline.

The chain recombines TRBV19 with TRBJ1-5; D call uncertain. The CDR3 spans 15 residues. Germline CDR1 is LNHDA and CDR2 is SQIVND (reference sequence). V lost 3 bases, J lost 5 bases, and 14 bases lay in between. The CDR3 bases are TGTGCCAGTAGTATGGGCGGGTCCCTTCATCAGCCCCAGCATTTT. Its protein product is CASSMGGSLHQPQHF.

V gene TRBV9 combines with J gene TRBJ1-2, with D perhaps TRBD1 (5 bases). Per germline, CDR1 SGDLS and CDR2 YYNGEE. V lost 4 bases, J lost 8 bases, and 12 bases lay in between. The CDR3 has 12 amino acids. As DNA, the CDR3 is TGTGCCAGCAGCTCCCGGGGGGACGGCTACACCTTC. Encoded protein: CASSSRGDGYTF.

The V call is TRBV7-8, the J call TRBJ2-7; D unclear. CDR1 is SGHVS, CDR2 FQNEAQ, per germline. The CDR3 runs 12 residues. Deletions cut 3 bases from V and 2 bases from J, with 5 bases between. The CDR3 DNA reads TGTGCCAGCAGCTTTGGTGCCTACGAGCAGTACTTC. Protein sequence: CASSFGAYEQYF.

The chain couples TRBV9 to TRBJ2-3, with a tentative D call TRBD2 (5 bases). Germline loops: CDR1 SGDLS, CDR2 YYNGEE. V was cut by 3 bases and J by 4 bases, with 9 bases left in between. CDR3 length: 13 amino acids. CDR3 DNA: TGTGCCAGCAGCGCCCGAGGGCCAGATACGCAGTATTTT. It yields the protein CASSARGPDTQYF.

This clone was observed once. The J gene is TRBJ2-7, the V gene TRBV5-6; 9 bases are shared with TRBD2. Germline V lookup: CDR1 SGHDT, CDR2 YYEEEE. The CDR3 sequence is 18 residues long. V gave up 1 base and J gave up 3 bases; unmatched junction bases: 14. CDR3 in amino acids: CASSLFGTSFINLYEQYF. In DNA, the CDR3 is TGTGCCAGCAGCTTGTTCGGGACTAGCTTTATAAATCTCTACGAGCAGTACTTC.

As regards this clone: The DNA is left out, because the CDR3 cannot be placed on it with certainty; the CDR3 is given as TCRdb lists it. The gene calls are TRBV7-5 and TRBJ1-1. TRBV7-5 is termed a pseudogene. The CDR3 is 13 residues long, counting both termini. The CDR3 is CASSFGPGVAAFF.

CDR3 amino acids: CASSQRPGQDYGYTF. The CDR3 DNA is TGTGCCAGCAGCCAACGCCCGGGACAGGACTATGGCTACACCTTC. The gene calls are TRBV4-2 and TRBJ1-2, with 8 bases lining up with TRBD1. CDR1 and CDR2 from the germline V gene are LGHNA and YNFKEQ. The CDR3 is 15 amino acids. V lost 2 bases to trimming and J lost 3 bases; unmatched junction nucleotides: 5.

For this clone: This same CDR3 is encoded by further DNA sequences in the sample. The chain recombines TRBV5-5 with TRBJ1-5, with D possibly matching TRBD1 (5 bases). The V gene's germline CDR1 is SGHKS and CDR2 YYEKEE (reference sequence). Trimming took off 0 bases at V and 4 bases at J, with 8 bases between the two ends. The CDR3 has 14 residues. The DNA of the CDR3 is TGTGCCAGCAGCTTGGGCGGGGGGAATCAGCCCCAGCATTTT. This sequence encodes CASSLGGGNQPQHF. Full variable domain (remainder filled in from reference TRBV5-5 and TRBJ1-5): DAGVTQSPTHLIKTRGQQVTLRCSPISGHKSVSWYQQVLGQGPQFIFQYYEKEERGRGNFPDRFSARQFPNYSSELNVNALLLGDSALYLCASSLGGGNQPQHFGDGTRLSIL.

J is TRBJ2-1 and V is TRBV11-1; D not certain. The CDR3 sequence is 12 residues long. The germline V gene encodes CDR1 SGHAT and CDR2 FQDESV (reference sequence). The V end was cut by 1 base, the J end by 12 bases, with 10 bases between. The DNA for the CDR3 is TGTGCCAGCAGCTTAGAGGGCACTTTGCAGTTCTTC. It codes for CASSLEGTLQFF.

The rearrangement uses TRBV6-1 and TRBJ2-1; D possibly corresponds to TRBD2 (6 bases). The CDR3 is 15 residues long. V was clipped by 3 bases and J by 3 bases, with 12 bases between them. Germline V gene data show CDR1 as MNHNS and CDR2 as SASEGT. The CDR3 DNA sequence: TGTGCCAGCAGTGAGAGTAGCGGAGACTACAATGAGCAGTTCTTC. Protein product: CASSESSGDYNEQFF.

This clone was observed many times. The chain combines TRBV7-8 with TRBJ2-7; D uncertain. CDR1 and CDR2 from the germline V gene are SGHVS and FQNEAQ. V shed 1 base and J shed 4 bases, with 8 bases lying between them. The length of the CDR3 is 13 residues. The CDR3 protein is CASSLDPVYEQYF. The CDR3 DNA follows: TGTGCCAGCAGCTTAGATCCGGTATACGAGCAGTACTTC.

This clone was seen repeatedly, ten times or more. The same CDR3 is also encoded by other DNA sequences in this sample. V is TRBV4-1 and J is TRBJ2-3; D is perhaps TRBD1 (5 bases). V was shortened by 4 bases and J by 6 bases, with 23 bases between the two germline ends. CDR3 size: 17 residues. Germline CDR1 MGHRA, CDR2 YSYEKL. Here the CDR3 DNA reads TGCGCCAGCAGCCCCATTGGGTTAGGTCAGGGATTCGATACGCAGTATTTT. It translates to CASSPIGLGQGFDTQYF.